One and the same sample provided the 8 T cell receptor beta chains below, sequenced in a study of blood T cell repertoires in COVID-19 (dated by TCRdb to 2018 to 2021). The method behind the library was the immunoSEQ multiplex PCR assay. The source is immuneACCESS, and TCRdb retained only in-frame sequences with V and J called. Part of the clones is not carried over; for the studies checked, unresolved V genes explain less than half of this, and the remainder is unexplained. Across this sample there are 150,000 to 200,000 clones, with around three quarters seen only once. The top ten clones comprise roughly 17% of the sample. The sample consisted of peripheral blood. These receptors were collected from a man aged 60 to 75 with active or convalescent COVID-19.

The chain joins TRBV5-1 to TRBJ2-3, with 13 bases fitting TRBD2. Losses at the gene ends were 3 bases for V and 2 bases for J; bases not matched to a gene: 15. CDR1 is SGHRS, CDR2 YFSETQ, per germline. This CDR3 is 20 amino acids long. The CDR3 here is CASSSTPLGTSGITTDTQYF. The DNA of the CDR3 is TGCGCCAGCAGCTCAACCCCCCTCGGGACTAGCGGGATAACCACAGATACGCAGTATTTT.

V usage is TRBV20-1 and J usage is TRBJ1-2; perhaps TRBD1 as D (5 bases). CDR1 is DFQATT, CDR2 SNEGSKA, per germline (reference sequence). Between the trimmed V and J ends, which lost 6 bases and 8 bases, there was a span of 13 bases. The CDR3 is 11 amino acids. The CDR3 sequence: CSALGDHGYTF. CDR3 bases: TGCAGTGCGCTAGGGGATCACGGCTACACCTTC.

The J gene is TRBJ2-3, the V gene TRBV5-1; no reliable D call. The CDR3 is made up of 17 amino acids. V lost 6 bases, J lost 0 bases, and 20 bases lay in between. The germline CDR1 and CDR2 sequences are SGHRS and YFSETQ. The CDR3 sequence is CASTPKLEARSTDTQYF. The CDR3 DNA follows: TGCGCCAGCACCCCGAAGCTTGAAGCACGGAGCACAGATACGCAGTATTTT.

This sequence joins TRBV28 and TRBJ2-7; D is possibly TRBD1 (6 bases). CDR1 MDHEN and CDR2 SYDVKM come from the germline V gene. The CDR3 contains 13 residues. Trimming pared 0 bases from V and 5 bases from J, leaving 8 bases between. For the CDR3, the DNA is TGTGCCAGCAGTTTATGGGGGGCCAACGAGCAGTACTTC. Protein sequence: CASSLWGANEQYF.

The chain is built from TRBV11-2 and TRBJ2-7; 8 bases line up with TRBD1. The CDR3 consists of 14 residues. Germline trimming cut 5 bases from V and 3 bases from J; bases unmatched to any gene: 6. From germline, CDR1 is SGHAT and CDR2 FQNNGV. CDR3 sequence reads: CASSPWDRYYEQYF. The CDR3 DNA reads TGTGCCAGCAGCCCTTGGGACAGGTACTACGAGCAGTACTTC.

The chain employs TRBV7-2 and TRBJ2-5, with 9 bases aligning to TRBD2. The V segment lost 4 bases and the J segment 3 bases; nucleotides outside the gene matches: 3. CDR3 size: 14 residues. CDR1 SGHTA and CDR2 FQGNSA come from the germline V gene. The CDR3 nucleotides are TGTGCCAGCAGCTCGGGACTAGCCGAAGAGACCCAGTACTTC. This encodes CASSSGLAEETQYF.

The chain recombines TRBV19 with TRBJ1-1; no clear D. The germline CDR1 and CDR2 sequences are LNHDA and SQIVND (reference sequence). The CDR3 spans 15 residues. V lost 2 bases and J lost 4, with 14 bases in between. In nucleotides, the CDR3 is TGTGCCAGTAGTATATCCCCCAGCGGGGTCACTGAAGCTTTCTTT. It translates to CASSISPSGVTEAFF.

The CDR3: CASSSSGQRGSGANVLTF. For the CDR3, the DNA is TGTGCCAGTAGTTCTTCGGGACAGAGAGGCTCTGGGGCCAACGTCCTGACTTTC. The rearrangement joins TRBV19 to TRBJ2-6; 7 bases line up with TRBD1. The CDR3 is 18 residues long. Germline assignment: CDR1 LNHDA and CDR2 SQIVND (reference sequence). V shed 5 bases and J 0 bases; nucleotides not matched to a gene: 10.